Below are 3 T cell receptor beta chains sequenced from a single sample in a study of blood T cell repertoires in COVID-19 (dated by TCRdb to the early 2020s). The protocol used for the library was the immunoSEQ multiplex PCR assay. TCRdb re-hosts the immuneACCESS table, in-frame sequences only. Its copies lack some clones; in the studies checked, an unresolved V gene accounts for under half of them, and the cause for the rest is not known. The sample contains approximately 240,000 clones, 80% to 85% of them found a single time. The ten largest clones represent 4.5% to 6% of the sample. The sequenced sample consisted of peripheral blood. The source of these receptors is a woman aged 55-75 years who had recovered from COVID-19.

The chain links TRBV7-9 to TRBJ1-1, with 9 bases aligning to TRBD1. Looked up from germline, CDR1 is SEHNR and CDR2 is FQNEAQ (reference sequence). V gave up 5 bases and J gave up 4 bases; unmatched junction bases: 5. The CDR3 runs 14 residues. The CDR3 region has the DNA TGTGCCAGCAGCGGACAGGGGTCCGCCACTGAAGCTTTCTTT. Translating gives CASSGQGSATEAFF.

V and J are TRBV4-2 and TRBJ2-5; 10 bases line up with TRBD2. The CDR3 spans 17 residues. Germline-derived CDR1 and CDR2 are LGHNA and YNFKEQ. V gave up 2 bases and J gave up 2 bases; unmatched junction bases: 8. This CDR3 is CASSQPTSGADQETQYF. The DNA for the CDR3 is TGTGCCAGCAGCCAACCAACTAGCGGGGCCGATCAAGAGACCCAGTACTTC.

This chain connects TRBV9 to TRBJ1-2; 7 bases agree with TRBD1. This CDR3 region has 11 residues. Looked up from germline, CDR1 is SGDLS and CDR2 is YYNGEE. V was clipped by 7 bases and J by 8 bases; unmatched bases: 5. In DNA form, the CDR3 reads TGTGCCAGCTCGACAGGGCGAGGCTACACCTTC. It is translated as CASSTGRGYTF.